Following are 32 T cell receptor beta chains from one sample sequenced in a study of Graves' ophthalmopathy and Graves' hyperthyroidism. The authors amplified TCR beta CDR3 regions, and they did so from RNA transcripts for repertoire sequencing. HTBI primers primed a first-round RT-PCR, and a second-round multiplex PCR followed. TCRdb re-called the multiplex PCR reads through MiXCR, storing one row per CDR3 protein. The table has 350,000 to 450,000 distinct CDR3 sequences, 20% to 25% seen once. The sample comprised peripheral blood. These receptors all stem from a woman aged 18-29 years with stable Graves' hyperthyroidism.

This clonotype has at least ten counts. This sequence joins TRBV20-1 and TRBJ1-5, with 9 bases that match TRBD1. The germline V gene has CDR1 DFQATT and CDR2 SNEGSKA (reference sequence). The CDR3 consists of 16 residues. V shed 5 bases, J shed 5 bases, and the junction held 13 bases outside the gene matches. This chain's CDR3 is CSARSLTGGRHQPQHF. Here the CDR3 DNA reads TGCAGTGCTCGGAGCCTGACAGGGGGGAGGCATCAGCCCCAGCATTTT.

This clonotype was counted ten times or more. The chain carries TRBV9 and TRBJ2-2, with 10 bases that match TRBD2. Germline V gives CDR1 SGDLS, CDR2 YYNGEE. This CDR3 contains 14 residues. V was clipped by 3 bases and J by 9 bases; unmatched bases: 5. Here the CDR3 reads CASSASGSVRELFF. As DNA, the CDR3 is TGTGCCAGCAGCGCTAGCGGGAGCGTCAGGGAGCTGTTTTTT.

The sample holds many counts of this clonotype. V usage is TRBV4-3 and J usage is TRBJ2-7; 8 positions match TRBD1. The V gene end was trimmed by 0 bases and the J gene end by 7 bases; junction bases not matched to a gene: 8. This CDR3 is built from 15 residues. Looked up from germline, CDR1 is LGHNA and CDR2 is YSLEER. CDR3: CASSQDVGQAREQYF. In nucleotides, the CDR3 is TGCGCCAGCAGCCAAGACGTGGGACAGGCCCGGGAGCAGTACTTC.

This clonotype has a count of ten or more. CDR3 nucleotides: TGTGCCAGCAGCGATAGCGGGGGAACTATAGAGACCCAGTACTTC. Translating it yields CASSDSGGTIETQYF. The V and J genes are TRBV11-2 and TRBJ2-5, with 9 bases aligning to TRBD2. This CDR3 is built from 15 residues. The ends lost 5 bases at V and 4 bases at J; junction bases unmatched: 8. The V gene's germline CDR1 is SGHAT and CDR2 FQNNGV.

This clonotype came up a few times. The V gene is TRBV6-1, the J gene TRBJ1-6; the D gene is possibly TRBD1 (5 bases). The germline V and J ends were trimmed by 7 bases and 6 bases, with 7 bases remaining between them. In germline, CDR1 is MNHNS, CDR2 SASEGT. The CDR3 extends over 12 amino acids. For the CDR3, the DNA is TGTGCCAGCACCGGGGGTAATTCACCCCTCCACTTT. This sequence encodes CASTGGNSPLHF.

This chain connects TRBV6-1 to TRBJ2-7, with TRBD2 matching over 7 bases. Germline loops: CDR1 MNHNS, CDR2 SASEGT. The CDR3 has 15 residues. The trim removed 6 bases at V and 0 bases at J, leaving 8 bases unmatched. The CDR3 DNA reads TGTGCCAGCAGACCCCAGGGAGGGCACTCCTACGAGCAGTACTTC. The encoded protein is CASRPQGGHSYEQYF.

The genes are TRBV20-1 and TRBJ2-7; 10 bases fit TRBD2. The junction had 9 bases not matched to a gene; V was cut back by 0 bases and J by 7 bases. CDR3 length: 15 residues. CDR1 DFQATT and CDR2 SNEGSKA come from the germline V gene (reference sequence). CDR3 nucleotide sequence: TGCAGTGCTAGAGATTTCCTAGCGGGAGCGGGGGAGCAGTACTTC. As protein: CSARDFLAGAGEQYF.

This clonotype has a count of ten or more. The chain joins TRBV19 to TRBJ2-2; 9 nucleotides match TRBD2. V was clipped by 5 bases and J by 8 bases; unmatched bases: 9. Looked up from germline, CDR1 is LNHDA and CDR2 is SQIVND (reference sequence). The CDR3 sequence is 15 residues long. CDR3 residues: CASSGISGSRGELFF. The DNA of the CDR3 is TGTGCCAGTAGTGGCATTAGCGGGAGTCGGGGGGAGCTGTTTTTT. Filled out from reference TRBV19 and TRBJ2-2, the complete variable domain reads DGGITQSPKYLFRKEGQNVTLSCEQNLNHDAMYWYRQDPGQGLRLIYYSQIVNDFQKGDIAEGYSVSREKKESFPLTVTSAQKNPTAFYLCASSGISGSRGELFFGEGSRLTVL.

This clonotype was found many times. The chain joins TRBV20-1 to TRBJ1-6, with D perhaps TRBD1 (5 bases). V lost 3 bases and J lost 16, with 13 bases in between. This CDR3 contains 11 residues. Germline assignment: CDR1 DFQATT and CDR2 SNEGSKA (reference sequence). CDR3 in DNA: TGCAGTGCTAGTTTGGGGGGACGACTCCACTTT. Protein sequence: CSASLGGRLHF.

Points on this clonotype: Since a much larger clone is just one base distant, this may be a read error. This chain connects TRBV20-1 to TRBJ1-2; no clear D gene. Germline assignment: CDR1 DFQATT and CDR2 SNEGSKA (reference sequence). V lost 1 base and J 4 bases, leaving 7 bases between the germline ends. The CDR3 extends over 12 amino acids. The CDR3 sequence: CSARGTGYGYTF. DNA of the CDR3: TGCAGTGCTAGAGGGACGGGCTATGGCTACACCTTC.

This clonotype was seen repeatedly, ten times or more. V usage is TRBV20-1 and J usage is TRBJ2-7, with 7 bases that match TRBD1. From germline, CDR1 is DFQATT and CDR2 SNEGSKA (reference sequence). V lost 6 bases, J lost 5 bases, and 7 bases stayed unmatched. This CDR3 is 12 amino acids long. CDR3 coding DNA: TGCAGTGCCAGGGACAGTAACCACGAGCAGTACTTC. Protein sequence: CSARDSNHEQYF.

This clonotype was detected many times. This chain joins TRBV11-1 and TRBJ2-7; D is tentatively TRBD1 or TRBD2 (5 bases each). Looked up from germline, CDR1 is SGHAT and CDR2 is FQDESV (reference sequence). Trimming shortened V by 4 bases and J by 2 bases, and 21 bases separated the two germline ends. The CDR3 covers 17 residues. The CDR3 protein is CASSSPRGTAYTYEQYF. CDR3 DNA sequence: TGTGCCAGCAGCTCCCCTCGGGGCACAGCCTACACCTACGAGCAGTACTTC.

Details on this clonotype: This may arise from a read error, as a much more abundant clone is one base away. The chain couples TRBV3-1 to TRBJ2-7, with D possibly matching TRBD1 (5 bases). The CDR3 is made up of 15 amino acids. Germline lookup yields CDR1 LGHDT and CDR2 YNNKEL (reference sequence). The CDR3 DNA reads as TGTGCCAGCAGCCAAGCCGTCCGACAGTCCTGCGAGCAGTACTTC. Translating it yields CASSQAVRQSCEQYF.

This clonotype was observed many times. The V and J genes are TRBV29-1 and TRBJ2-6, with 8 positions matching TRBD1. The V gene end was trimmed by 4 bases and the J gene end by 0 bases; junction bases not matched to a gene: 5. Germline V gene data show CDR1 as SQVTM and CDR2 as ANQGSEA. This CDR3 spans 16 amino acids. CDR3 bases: TGCAGCGTTGGGACAGGGCGAAGCTCTGGGGCCAACGTCCTGACTTTC. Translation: CSVGTGRSSGANVLTF.

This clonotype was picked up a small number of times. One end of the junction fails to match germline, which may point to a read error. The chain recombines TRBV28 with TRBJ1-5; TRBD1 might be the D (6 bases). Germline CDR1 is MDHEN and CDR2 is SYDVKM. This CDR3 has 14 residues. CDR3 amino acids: CASSYRVRNQPQHF. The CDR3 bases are TGTGCCAGCAGCTACAGGGTCCGCAATCAGCCGCAGCATTTT.

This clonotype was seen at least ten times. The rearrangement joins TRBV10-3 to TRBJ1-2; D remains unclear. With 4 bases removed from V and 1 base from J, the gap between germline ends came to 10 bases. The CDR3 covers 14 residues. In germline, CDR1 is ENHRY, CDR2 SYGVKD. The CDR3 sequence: CAISGLEFNYGYTF. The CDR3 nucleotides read TGTGCCATCAGTGGTTTGGAATTTAACTATGGCTACACCTTC.

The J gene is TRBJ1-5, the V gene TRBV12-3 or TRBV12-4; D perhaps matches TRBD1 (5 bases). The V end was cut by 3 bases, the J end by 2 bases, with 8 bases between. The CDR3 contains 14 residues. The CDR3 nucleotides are TGTGCCAGCAGTTTTAAACAGGGCAATCAGCCCCAGCATTTT. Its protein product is CASSFKQGNQPQHF.

The CDR3 loop is CASSLMGTTETQYF. CDR3 nucleotides: TGTGCCAGCAGCTTAATGGGGACTACAGAGACCCAGTACTTC. The J gene is TRBJ2-5, the V gene TRBV7-2, with 7 positions matching TRBD2. The J segment lost 4 bases and the V segment lost 2 bases, leaving 4 bases of the junction unmatched. Germline CDR1 SGHTA, CDR2 FQGNSA. The length of the CDR3 is 14 residues.

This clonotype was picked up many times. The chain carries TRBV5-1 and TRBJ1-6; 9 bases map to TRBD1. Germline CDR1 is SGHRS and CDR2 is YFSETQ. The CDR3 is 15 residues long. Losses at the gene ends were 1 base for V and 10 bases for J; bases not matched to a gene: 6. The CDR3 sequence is CASSLSGQGRSPLHF. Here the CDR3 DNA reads TGCGCCAGCAGCTTGTCGGGACAGGGAAGATCACCCCTCCACTTT. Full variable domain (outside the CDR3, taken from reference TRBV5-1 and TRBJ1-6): KAGVTQTPRYLIKTRGQQVTLSCSPISGHRSVSWYQQTPGQGLQFLFEYFSETQRNKGNFPGRFSGRQFSNSRSEMNVSTLELGDSALYLCASSLSGQGRSPLHFGNGTRLTVT.

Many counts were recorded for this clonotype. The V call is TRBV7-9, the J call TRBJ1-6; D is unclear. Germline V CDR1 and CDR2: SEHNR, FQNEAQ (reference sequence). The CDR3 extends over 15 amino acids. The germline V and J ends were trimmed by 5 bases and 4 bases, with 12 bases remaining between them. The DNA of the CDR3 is TGTGCCAGCAGCCCCACCACGACATATAATTCACCCCTCCACTTT. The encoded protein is CASSPTTTYNSPLHF.

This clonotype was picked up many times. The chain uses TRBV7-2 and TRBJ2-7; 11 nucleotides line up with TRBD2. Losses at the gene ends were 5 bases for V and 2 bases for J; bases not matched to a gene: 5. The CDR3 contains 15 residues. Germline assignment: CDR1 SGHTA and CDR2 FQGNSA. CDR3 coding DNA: TGTGCCAGCAGCGTCACTAGCGGGGGACCCTACGAGCAGTACTTC. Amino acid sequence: CASSVTSGGPYEQYF.

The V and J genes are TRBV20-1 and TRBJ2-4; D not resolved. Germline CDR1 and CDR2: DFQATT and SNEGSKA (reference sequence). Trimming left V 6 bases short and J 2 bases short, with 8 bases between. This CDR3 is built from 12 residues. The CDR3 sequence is CSAEITKNIQYF. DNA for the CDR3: TGCAGTGCCGAGATTACCAAAAACATTCAGTACTTC.

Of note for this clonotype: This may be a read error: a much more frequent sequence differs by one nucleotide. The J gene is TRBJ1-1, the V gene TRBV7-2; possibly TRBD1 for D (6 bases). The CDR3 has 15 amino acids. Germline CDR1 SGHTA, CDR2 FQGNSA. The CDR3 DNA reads TGTGCCAGCAGCTCGGGACTCCCCGGGGGCACTGAAGCTTGCTTT. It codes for CASSSGLPGGTEACF.

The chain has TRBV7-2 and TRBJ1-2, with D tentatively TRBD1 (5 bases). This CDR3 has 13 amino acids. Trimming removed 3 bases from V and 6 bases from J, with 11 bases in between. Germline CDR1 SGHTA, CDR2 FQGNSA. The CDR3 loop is CASSFTLGDGYTF. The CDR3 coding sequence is TGTGCCAGCAGCTTTACGCTAGGGGATGGCTACACCTTC.

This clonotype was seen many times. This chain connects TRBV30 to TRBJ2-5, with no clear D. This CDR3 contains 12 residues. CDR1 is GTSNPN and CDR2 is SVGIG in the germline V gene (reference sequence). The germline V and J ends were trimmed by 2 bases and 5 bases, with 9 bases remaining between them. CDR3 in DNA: TGTGCCTGGAGTCATACGACGGAGACCCAGTACTTC. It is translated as CAWSHTTETQYF.

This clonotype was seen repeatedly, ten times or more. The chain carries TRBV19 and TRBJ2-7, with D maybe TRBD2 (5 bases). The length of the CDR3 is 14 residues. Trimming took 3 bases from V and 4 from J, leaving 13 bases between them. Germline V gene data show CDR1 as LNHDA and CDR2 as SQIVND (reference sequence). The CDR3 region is CASSMGGLAYEQYF. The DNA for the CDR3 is TGTGCCAGTAGTATGGGCGGGTTGGCGTACGAGCAGTACTTC.

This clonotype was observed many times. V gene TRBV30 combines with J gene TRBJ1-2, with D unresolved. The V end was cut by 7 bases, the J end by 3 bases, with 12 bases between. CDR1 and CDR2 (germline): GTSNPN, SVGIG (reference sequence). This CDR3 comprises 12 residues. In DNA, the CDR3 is TGTGCCTTAGAGCATGGCTACTATGGCTACACCTTC. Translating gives CALEHGYYGYTF. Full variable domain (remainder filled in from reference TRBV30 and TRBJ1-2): SQTIHQWPATLVQPVGSPLSLECTVEGTSNPNLYWYRQAAGRGLQLLFYSVGIGQISSEVPQNLSASRPQDRQFILSSKKLLLSDSGFYLCALEHGYYGYTFGSGTRLTVV.

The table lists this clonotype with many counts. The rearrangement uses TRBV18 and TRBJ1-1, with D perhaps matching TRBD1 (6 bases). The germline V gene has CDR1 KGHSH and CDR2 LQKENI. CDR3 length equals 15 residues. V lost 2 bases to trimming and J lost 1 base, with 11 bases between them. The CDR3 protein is CASSPGQWTNTEAFF. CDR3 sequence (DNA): TGTGCCAGCTCACCAGGACAGTGGACGAACACTGAAGCTTTCTTT.

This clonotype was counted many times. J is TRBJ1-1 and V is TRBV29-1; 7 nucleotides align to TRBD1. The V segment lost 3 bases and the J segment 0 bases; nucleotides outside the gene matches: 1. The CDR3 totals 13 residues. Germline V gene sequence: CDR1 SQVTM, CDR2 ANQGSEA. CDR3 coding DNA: TGCAGCGTTGACAGGGGGATGAACACTGAAGCTTTCTTT. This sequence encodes CSVDRGMNTEAFF.

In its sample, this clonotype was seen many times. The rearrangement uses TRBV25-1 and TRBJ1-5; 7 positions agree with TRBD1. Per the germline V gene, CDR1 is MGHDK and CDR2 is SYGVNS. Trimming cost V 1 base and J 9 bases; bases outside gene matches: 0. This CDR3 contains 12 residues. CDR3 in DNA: TGTGCCAGCAGTGAATGGACAGGGCCCCAGCATTTT. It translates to CASSEWTGPQHF.

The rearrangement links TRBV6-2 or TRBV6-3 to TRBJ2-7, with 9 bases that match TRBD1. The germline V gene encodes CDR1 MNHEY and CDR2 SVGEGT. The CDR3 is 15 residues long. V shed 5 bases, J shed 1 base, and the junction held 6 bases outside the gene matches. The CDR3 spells CASSPYGQGSYEQYF. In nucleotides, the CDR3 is TGTGCCAGCAGTCCCTACGGACAGGGGTCCTACGAGCAGTACTTC.

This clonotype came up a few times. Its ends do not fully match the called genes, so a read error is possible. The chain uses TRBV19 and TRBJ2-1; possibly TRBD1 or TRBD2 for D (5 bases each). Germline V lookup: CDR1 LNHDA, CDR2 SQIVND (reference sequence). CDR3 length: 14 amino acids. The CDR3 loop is CASSIKGPINEKFF. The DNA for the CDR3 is TGTGCCAGTAGTATTAAGGGACCTATCAATGAGAAGTTCTTC.